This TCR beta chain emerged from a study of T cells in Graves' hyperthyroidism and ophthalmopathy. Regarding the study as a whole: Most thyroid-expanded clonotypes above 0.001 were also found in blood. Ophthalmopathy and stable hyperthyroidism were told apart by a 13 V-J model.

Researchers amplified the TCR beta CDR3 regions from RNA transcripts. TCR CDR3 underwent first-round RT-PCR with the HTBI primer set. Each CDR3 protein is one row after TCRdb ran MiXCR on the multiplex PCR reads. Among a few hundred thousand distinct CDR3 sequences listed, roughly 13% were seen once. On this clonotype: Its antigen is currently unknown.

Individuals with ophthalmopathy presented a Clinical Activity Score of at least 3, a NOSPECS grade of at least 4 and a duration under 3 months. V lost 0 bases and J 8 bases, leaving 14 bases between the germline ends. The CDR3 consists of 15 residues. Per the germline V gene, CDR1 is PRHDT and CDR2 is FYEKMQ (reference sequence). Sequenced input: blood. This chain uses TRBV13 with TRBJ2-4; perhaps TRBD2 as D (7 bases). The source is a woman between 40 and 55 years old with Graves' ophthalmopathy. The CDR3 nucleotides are TGTGCCAGCAGCTTAGGCGGCGGGGGCCTCGACATTCAGTACTTC. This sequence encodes CASSLGGGGLDIQYF. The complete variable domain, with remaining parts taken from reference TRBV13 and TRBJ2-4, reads AAGVIQSPRHLIKEKRETATLKCYPIPRHDTVYWYQQGPGQDPQFLISFYEKMQSDKGSIPDRFSAQQFSDYHSELNMSSLELGDSALYFCASSLGGGGLDIQYFGAGTRLSVL.